This T cell receptor beta chain is drawn from a study of T cells after yellow fever vaccination. Notes on the study in general: Abundant bulk-derived clonotypes could contaminate FACS-sorted repertoires. Most primary-vaccination clones recurred post-booster (around 97% CD4, roughly 87% CD8). Weaker, the secondary response peaked sooner, at day 5 versus 15.

Per germline, CDR1 SGHTA and CDR2 FQGNSA. The junction had 5 bases not matched to a gene; V was cut back by 1 base and J by 2 bases. The CDR3 loop spans 16 amino acids. On this clonotype: Its specificity is unknown.

Generation of TCR cDNA used 5'RACE template switching (which added a universal primer site and UMIs). One entry per CDR3 protein, called by TCRdb with MiXCR from the 5' RACE reads. The table has a few hundred thousand distinct CDR3 sequences, around 10% seen once; the top ten hold less than 20%. The chain carries TRBV7-2 and TRBJ2-7; 10 nucleotides align to TRBD2. The starting material was PBMCs, obtained on the day of the first yellow fever vaccination. The receptor's source is a young man who received the YFV17D yellow fever vaccine. The CDR3 loop is CASSLGPSGGAYEQYF. In nucleotides, the CDR3 is TGTGCCAGCAGCTTAGGTCCTAGCGGGGGCGCCTACGAGCAGTACTTC.